A selection of T cell receptor beta chains follows, all from one sample in a study of shared clonotypes between healthy human individuals. Some clones are missing from TCRdb's copy, which holds only in-frame ones; the method was immunoSEQ multiplex PCR. The repertoire includes roughly 650,000 clones, 97% of them detected once, and around 0.06% sits in the top ten. Sequencing was carried out using naive CD4+ T cells sorted from blood. These receptors were taken from a woman aged 25-40 years in good health. Each CDR3 is given with its conserved first and last residue. Each record gives: V gene, clone size, J gene, D gene, CDR3 DNA, CDR3 protein. D genes are given only for firm matches. Clone size appears in some rows only: once, few, many, or a class for an expanded clone.

>TRBV5-1|NA|TRBJ2-7|NA
TGCGCCAGCAGCTTGGACGTCCCCCCCTACGAGCAGTACTTC
CASSLDVPPYEQYF
>TRBV2|NA|TRBJ2-2|TRBD2
TGTGCCAGCAGACAAACTAGCGGGAGGCCGACCGGGGAGCTGTTTTTT
CASRQTSGRPTGELFF
>TRBV10-3|NA|TRBJ1-1|NA
TGTGCCATCAGTGAGTCCCACAAAGCTTTCTTT
CAISESHKAFF
>TRBV11-2|once|TRBJ2-7|NA
TGTGCCAGCAGCCAGCTCTCCTACGAGCAGTACTTC
CASSQLSYEQYF
>TRBV9|NA|TRBJ1-5|NA
TGTGCCAGCAGCGTATATGGACAGTCCAATCAGCCCCAGCATTTT
CASSVYGQSNQPQHF
>TRBV27|once|TRBJ1-2|NA
TGTGCCAGCAGTACAAGGGAGACGGGATATGGCTACACCTTC
CASSTRETGYGYTF
>TRBV28|NA|TRBJ1-1|NA
TGTGCCAGCAGTTTAGGGCCCTTTGAAGCTTTCTTT
CASSLGPFEAFF
>TRBV7-2|NA|TRBJ1-3|NA
TGTGCCAGCAGCGTCGGGGCTGACGGAAACACCATATATTTT
CASSVGADGNTIYF
>TRBV4-1|NA|TRBJ1-2|NA
TGCGCCAGCAGCCCAATTGATAGGGATAACTATGGCTACACCTTC
CASSPIDRDNYGYTF
>TRBV5-1|NA|TRBJ2-5|TRBD2
TGCGCCAGCAGCCGCGGGACTAGCGGGATCCAAGAGACCCAGTACTTC
CASSRGTSGIQETQYF
>TRBV19|few|TRBJ1-5|NA
TGTGCCAGTAGCCTAGCTGGGGGTAATCAGCCCCAGCATTTT
CASSLAGGNQPQHF
>TRBV28|NA|TRBJ2-2|TRBD2
TGTGCCAGCAGTTTAGGACTAGCGGGAGATTCCGGGGAGCTGTTTTTT
CASSLGLAGDSGELFF
>TRBV18|once|TRBJ2-3|NA
TGTGCCAGCTCACCAGTGCCCCAAGGGACAGATACGCAGTATTTT
CASSPVPQGTDTQYF
>TRBV5-1|NA|TRBJ2-2|NA
TGCGCCAGCAGCTTGCTCTTGAACACCGGGGAGCTGTTTTTT
CASSLLLNTGELFF
>TRBV5-8|NA|TRBJ2-7|NA
TGTGCCAGCAGCATCCTGACAGGGTGGGGGGCTACTACCGAGCAGTACTTC
CASSILTGWGATTEQYF
>TRBV11-1|NA|TRBJ1-1|TRBD1
TGTGCCAGCAGCTCCCGGACAGGGCGGAAAAACACTGAAGCTTTCTTT
CASSSRTGRKNTEAFF
>TRBV9|NA|TRBJ2-1|NA
TGTGCCAGCAGTGGGGCCTCGGGTCCCTACAATGAGCAGTTCTTC
CASSGASGPYNEQFF
>TRBV5-3|NA|TRBJ2-7|NA
TGTGCCAGAAGCTTGGTCGGTCGCGTCAGCTTCTCCTACGAGCAGTACTTC
CARSLVGRVSFSYEQYF
>TRBV28|NA|TRBJ1-3|NA
TGTGCCAGCAGTTTGCTAGGGGGTGGAAACACCATATATTTT
CASSLLGGGNTIYF
>TRBV2|NA|TRBJ2-7|TRBD1
TGTGCCAGCAGTGGCCAGGGGGTCAGCTACGAGCAGTACTTC
CASSGQGVSYEQYF
>TRBV12-5|NA|TRBJ2-5|NA
TGTGCTAGTGGTTTGGTGGGTGAGACCCAGTACTTC
CASGLVGETQYF
>TRBV19|NA|TRBJ2-3|TRBD2
TGTGCCAGTAGTATATCCTGGCTAGCGGGAGCGGATACGCAGTATTTT
CASSISWLAGADTQYF
>TRBV5-1|NA|TRBJ2-1|NA
TGCGCCAGCAGCCGACCGCTTGACGGGTACAATGAGCAGTTCTTC
CASSRPLDGYNEQFF
>TRBV5-1|NA|TRBJ1-4|NA
TGCGCCAGCAGTCGTGACGGGGGCAATAATGAAAAACTGTTTTTT
CASSRDGGNNEKLFF
>TRBV28|NA|TRBJ1-2|NA
TGTGCCAGCAGTTTGGTGATAAACTATGGCTACACCTTC
CASSLVINYGYTF
>TRBV6-1|NA|TRBJ1-4|NA
TGTGCCATTCACAATCTGGGGGCAGGCGAAAAACTGTTTTTT
CAIHNLGAGEKLFF
>TRBV4-1|NA|TRBJ1-2|TRBD1
TGCGCCAGCAGAACCTACAGGGGTGACTATGGCTACACCTTC
CASRTYRGDYGYTF
>TRBV7-9|NA|TRBJ1-2|NA
TGTGCCAGCAGCTTAGCTCCCGGCAGGGATGCTGGCTACACCTTC
CASSLAPGRDAGYTF
>TRBV2|NA|TRBJ2-3|TRBD2
TGTGCCAGCAGTTTCCGGGGACTAGCGGGAGTAAGAGGGGCAGATACGCAGTATTTT
CASSFRGLAGVRGADTQYF
>TRBV4-1|NA|TRBJ2-1|TRBD2
TGCGCCAGCAGCCAAGAAGGCAGCGGGAGAAGAGGGGATGAGCAGTTCTTC
CASSQEGSGRRGDEQFF
>TRBV11-2|NA|TRBJ2-5|NA
TGTGCCAGCAGCTTAGCCGGTGAGACCCAGTACTTC
CASSLAGETQYF
>TRBV5-1|once|TRBJ2-7|TRBD2
TGCGCCAGCAGCTTGCTCCCGATTCTAGCGGGAGTATCAGTCCCCTACGAGCAGTACTTC
CASSLLPILAGVSVPYEQYF
>TRBV5-6|NA|TRBJ1-1|NA
TGTGCCAGCAGCTTGGGTGCGGGGCCGTTTACTGAAGCTTTCTTT
CASSLGAGPFTEAFF
>TRBV27|NA|TRBJ1-1|NA
TGTGCCAGCAGTCCCGGACACTCCGGGAACACTGAAGCTTTCTTT
CASSPGHSGNTEAFF
>TRBV10-3|NA|TRBJ2-7|NA
TGTGCCATCAGTGATCAGGGGCACTACGAGCAGTACTTC
CAISDQGHYEQYF
>TRBV20-1|NA|TRBJ2-5|NA
TGCAGTGCCCGGAGGGCCCAGTACTTC
CSARRAQYF
>TRBV28|NA|TRBJ2-5|NA
TGTGCCTCGCATTCACAGGGTAGGGCGGAGACCCAGTACTTC
CASHSQGRAETQYF
>TRBV7-3|NA|TRBJ2-3|TRBD2
TGTGCCAGCAGCCCAAACTCCGGGACTAGCGGGAGTGCTGATACGCAGTATTTT
CASSPNSGTSGSADTQYF
>TRBV5-8|NA|TRBJ2-7|TRBD1
TGTGCCAGCAGACGGACAGGGTATCAGAACTACGAGCAGTACTTC
CASRRTGYQNYEQYF
>TRBV6-1|NA|TRBJ1-2|NA
TGTGCCAGCCGGGACACCTCTAACTATGGCTACACCTTC
CASRDTSNYGYTF
>TRBV19|NA|TRBJ1-5|NA
TGTGCCAGTAGTATTGGGAAGTTTCAGCCCCAGCATTTT
CASSIGKFQPQHF
>TRBV28|NA|TRBJ2-7|TRBD2
TGTGCCAGCAGTGAGGGACTAGCGGTCCGCTACGAGCAGTACTTC
CASSEGLAVRYEQYF
>TRBV28|NA|TRBJ1-2|TRBD1
TGTGCCAGCAGACTAACAGGGGGCTTTGGCTACACCTTC
CASRLTGGFGYTF
>TRBV28|NA|TRBJ2-7|TRBD2
TGTGCCAGCAGTCCCCCAGATAGCGGGACCCTCTACGAGCAGTACTTC
CASSPPDSGTLYEQYF
>TRBV28|NA|TRBJ1-4|TRBD1
TGTGCCAGCAGTTTAGTATCGGGACAGGGTTATAAAAAACTGTTTTTT
CASSLVSGQGYKKLFF
>TRBV28|NA|TRBJ1-2|NA
TGTGCCATCCCCAACGGAGTGAGTGGCTACACCTTC
CAIPNGVSGYTF
>TRBV2|NA|TRBJ2-1|NA
TGTGCCACTCCCACCGGGACGGATGATGGCAATGAGCAGTTCTTC
CATPTGTDDGNEQFF
>TRBV2|once|TRBJ2-3|NA
TGTGCCAGCAGTCTGGACAGAGAAGGCACAGATACGCAGTATTTT
CASSLDREGTDTQYF
>TRBV28|NA|TRBJ1-4|TRBD1
TGTGCCAGCAGTCCCGGACAGGTTGCAACTAATGAAAAACTGTTTTTT
CASSPGQVATNEKLFF
>TRBV5-1|NA|TRBJ2-2|NA
TGCGCCAGCAGCAAAGAGGGGGGGCTGATCCCCGGGGAGCTGTTTTTT
CASSKEGGLIPGELFF